The T cell receptor beta chain under discussion was sequenced for a study of control samples from healthy donors and cancer patients. Generated by immunoSEQ multiplex PCR, the TCRdb table keeps only in-frame clones and is missing some. This table holds 60,000 to 70,000 clones, roughly 85% found once. Of note for this clone: A junction boundary mismatches the germline segment, possibly from a read error.

The length of the CDR3 is 16 residues. Germline CDR1 SGHDT, CDR2 YYEEEE. The source is a man aged 35 to 55 in good health. The chain uses TRBV5-6 and TRBJ2-1; TRBD1 matches at 8 bases. Sequencing was carried out using blood. CDR3 coding DNA: TGTGCCAGCATCTTGGGTTGGCAGGGGGCATTCAATGAGCAGTTCTTC. Translating it yields CASILGWQGAFNEQFF.